This T cell receptor (beta chain) derives from a study of blood T cell repertoires in COVID-19. Study-level background: Donors in the United States, Italy and Spain gave samples during acute or convalescent COVID-19.

Per the germline V gene, CDR1 is SGHTA and CDR2 is FQGTGA. V shed 7 bases and J shed 2 bases, with 15 bases lying between them. The CDR3 has 14 amino acids. Using immunoSEQ multiplex PCR, the repertoire was profiled, and TCRdb retains in-frame clones only, with some absent. The sample holds 150,000 or so clones, 85% to 90% seen once. Sequenced sample: peripheral blood. This chain uses TRBV7-3 with TRBJ2-7; D is possibly TRBD2 (5 bases). The receptor's source is a woman in her seventies with acute or convalescent COVID-19. The CDR3 region has the DNA TGTGCCAGCATCCAAACACTAGGTCCCTACGAGCAGTACTTC. This gives the protein CASIQTLGPYEQYF.